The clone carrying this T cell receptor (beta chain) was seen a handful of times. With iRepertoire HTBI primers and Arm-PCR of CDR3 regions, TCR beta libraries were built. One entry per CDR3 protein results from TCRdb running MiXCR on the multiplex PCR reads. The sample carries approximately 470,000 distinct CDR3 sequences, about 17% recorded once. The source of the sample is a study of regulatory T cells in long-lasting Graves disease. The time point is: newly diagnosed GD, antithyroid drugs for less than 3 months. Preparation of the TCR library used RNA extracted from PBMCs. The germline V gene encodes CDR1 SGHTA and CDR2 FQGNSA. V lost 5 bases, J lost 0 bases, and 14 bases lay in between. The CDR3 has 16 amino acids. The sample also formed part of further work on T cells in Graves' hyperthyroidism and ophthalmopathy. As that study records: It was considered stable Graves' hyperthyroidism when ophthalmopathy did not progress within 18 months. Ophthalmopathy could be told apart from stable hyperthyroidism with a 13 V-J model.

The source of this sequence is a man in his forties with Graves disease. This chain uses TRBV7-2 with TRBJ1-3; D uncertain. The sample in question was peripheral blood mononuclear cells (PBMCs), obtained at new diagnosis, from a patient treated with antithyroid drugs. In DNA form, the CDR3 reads TGTGCCAGCAGCGGAACGACACCGAGCTCTGGAAACACCATATATTTT. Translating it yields CASSGTTPSSGNTIYF. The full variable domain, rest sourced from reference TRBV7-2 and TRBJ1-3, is GAGVSQSPSNKVTEKGKDVELRCDPISGHTALYWYRQSLGQGLEFLIYFQGNSAPDKSGLPSDRFSAERTGGSVSTLTIQRTQQEDSAVYLCASSGTTPSSGNTIYFGEGSWLTVV.